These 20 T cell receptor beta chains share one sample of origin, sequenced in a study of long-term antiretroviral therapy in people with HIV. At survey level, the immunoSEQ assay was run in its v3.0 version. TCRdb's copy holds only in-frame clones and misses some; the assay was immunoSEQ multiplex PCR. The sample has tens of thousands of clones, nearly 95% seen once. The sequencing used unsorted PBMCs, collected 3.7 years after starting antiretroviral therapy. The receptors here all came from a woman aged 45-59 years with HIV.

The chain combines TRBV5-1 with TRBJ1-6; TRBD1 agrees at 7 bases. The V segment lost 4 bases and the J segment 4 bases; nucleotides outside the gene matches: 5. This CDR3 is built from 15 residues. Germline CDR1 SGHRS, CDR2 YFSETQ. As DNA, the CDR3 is TGCGCCAGCAGCGTGGGACAGCGTTATAATTCACCCCTCCACTTT. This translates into CASSVGQRYNSPLHF.

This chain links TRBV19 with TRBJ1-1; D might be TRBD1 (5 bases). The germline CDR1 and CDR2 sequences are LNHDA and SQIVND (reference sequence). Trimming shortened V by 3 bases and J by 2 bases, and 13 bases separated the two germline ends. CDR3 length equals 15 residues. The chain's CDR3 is CASSMGQGLNTEAFF. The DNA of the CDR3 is TGTGCCAGTAGTATGGGGCAGGGCCTTAACACTGAAGCTTTCTTT.

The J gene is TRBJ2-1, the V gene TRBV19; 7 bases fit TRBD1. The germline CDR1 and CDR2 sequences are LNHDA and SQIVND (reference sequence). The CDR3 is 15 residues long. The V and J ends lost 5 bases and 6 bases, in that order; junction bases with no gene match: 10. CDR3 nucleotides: TGTGCCAGTAGTTTCCTAGGGGGCCCGAGCAATGAGCAGTTCTTC. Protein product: CASSFLGGPSNEQFF.

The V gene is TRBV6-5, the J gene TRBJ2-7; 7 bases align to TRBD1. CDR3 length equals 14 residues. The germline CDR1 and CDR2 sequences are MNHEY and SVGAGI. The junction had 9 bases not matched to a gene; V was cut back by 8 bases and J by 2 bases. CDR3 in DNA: TGTGCCAGCGGTGAAGTGGGACAGACCTACGAGCAGTACTTC. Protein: CASGEVGQTYEQYF.

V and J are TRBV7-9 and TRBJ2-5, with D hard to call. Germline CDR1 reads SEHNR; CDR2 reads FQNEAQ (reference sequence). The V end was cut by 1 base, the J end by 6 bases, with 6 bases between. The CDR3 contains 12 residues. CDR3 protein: CASSLEEKTQYF. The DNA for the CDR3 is TGTGCCAGCAGCTTAGAAGAAAAGACCCAGTACTTC.

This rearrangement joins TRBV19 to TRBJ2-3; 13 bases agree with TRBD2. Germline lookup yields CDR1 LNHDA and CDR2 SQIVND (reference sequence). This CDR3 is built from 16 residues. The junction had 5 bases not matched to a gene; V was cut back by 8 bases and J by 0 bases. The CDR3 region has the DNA TGTGCCAGTCGGACTAGCGGGGGTTTGAGCACAGATACGCAGTATTTT. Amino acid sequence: CASRTSGGLSTDTQYF.

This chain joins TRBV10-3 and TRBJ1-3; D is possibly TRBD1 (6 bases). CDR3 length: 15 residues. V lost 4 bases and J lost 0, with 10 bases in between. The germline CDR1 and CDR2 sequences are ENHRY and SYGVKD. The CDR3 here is CAISVDRFSGNTIYF. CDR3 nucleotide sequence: TGTGCCATCAGTGTAGACAGGTTCTCTGGAAACACCATATATTTT.

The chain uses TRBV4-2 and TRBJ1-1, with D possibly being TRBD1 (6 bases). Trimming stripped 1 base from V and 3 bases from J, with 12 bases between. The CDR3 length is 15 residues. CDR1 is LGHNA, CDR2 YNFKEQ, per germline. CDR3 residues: CASSQAGQSYTEAFF. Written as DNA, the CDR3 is TGTGCCAGCAGCCAAGCCGGACAGAGCTACACTGAAGCTTTCTTT.

CDR3 amino acids: CAISREDRGNEQFF. CDR3 sequence (DNA): TGTGCCATCAGTAGGGAGGACAGGGGGAATGAGCAGTTCTTC. The chain has TRBV10-3 and TRBJ2-1, with TRBD1 matching 10 bases. The V gene end was trimmed by 5 bases and the J gene end by 7 bases; junction bases not matched to a gene: 5. From germline, CDR1 is ENHRY and CDR2 SYGVKD. This CDR3 spans 14 amino acids.

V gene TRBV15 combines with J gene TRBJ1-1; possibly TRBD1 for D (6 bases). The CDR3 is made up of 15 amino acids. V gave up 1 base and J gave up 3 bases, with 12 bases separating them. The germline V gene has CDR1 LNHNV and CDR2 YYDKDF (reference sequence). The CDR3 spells CATSRGGGSDTEAFF. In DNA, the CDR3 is TGTGCCACCAGCAGAGGGGGGGGCTCGGACACTGAAGCTTTCTTT.

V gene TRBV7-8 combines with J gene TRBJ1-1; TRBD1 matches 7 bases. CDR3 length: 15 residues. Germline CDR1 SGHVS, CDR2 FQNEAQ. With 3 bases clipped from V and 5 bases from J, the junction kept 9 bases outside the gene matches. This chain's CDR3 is CASSFLDRDVTEAFF. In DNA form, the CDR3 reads TGTGCCAGCAGCTTCCTCGACAGGGACGTGACTGAAGCTTTCTTT.

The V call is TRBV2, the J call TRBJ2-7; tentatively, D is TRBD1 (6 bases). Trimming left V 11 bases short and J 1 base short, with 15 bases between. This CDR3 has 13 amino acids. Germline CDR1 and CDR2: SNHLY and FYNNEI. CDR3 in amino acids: CAGAPDRSYEQYF. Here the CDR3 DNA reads TGTGCCGGTGCCCCGGACAGATCCTACGAGCAGTACTTC.

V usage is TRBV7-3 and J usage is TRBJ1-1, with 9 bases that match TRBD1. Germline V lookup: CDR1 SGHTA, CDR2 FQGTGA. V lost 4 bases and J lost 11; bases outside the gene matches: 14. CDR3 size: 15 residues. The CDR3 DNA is TGTGCCAGCAGCTCCCTCCTAGGACAGGGGCGCATGGCTTTCTTT. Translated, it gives CASSSLLGQGRMAFF.

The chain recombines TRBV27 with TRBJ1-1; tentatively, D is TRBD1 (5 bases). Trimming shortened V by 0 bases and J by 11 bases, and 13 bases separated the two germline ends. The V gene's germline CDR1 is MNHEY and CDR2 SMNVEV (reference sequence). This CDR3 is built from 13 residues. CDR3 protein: CASSLSWGEWAFF. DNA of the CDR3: TGTGCCAGCAGTTTATCTTGGGGGGAGTGGGCTTTCTTT.

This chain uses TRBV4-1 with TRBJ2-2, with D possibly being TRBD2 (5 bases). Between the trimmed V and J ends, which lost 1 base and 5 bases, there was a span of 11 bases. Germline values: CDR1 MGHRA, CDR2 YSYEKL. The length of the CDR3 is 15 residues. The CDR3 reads CASSQGHGETGELFF. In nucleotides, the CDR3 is TGCGCCAGCAGCCAAGGCCACGGGGAGACCGGGGAGCTGTTTTTT.

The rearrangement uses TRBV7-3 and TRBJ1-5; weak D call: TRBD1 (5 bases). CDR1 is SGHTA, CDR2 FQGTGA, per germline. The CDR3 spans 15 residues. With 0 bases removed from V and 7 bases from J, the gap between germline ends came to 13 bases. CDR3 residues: CASSLTGAEGQPQHF. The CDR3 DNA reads TGTGCCAGCAGCTTAACTGGGGCGGAGGGGCAGCCCCAGCATTTT. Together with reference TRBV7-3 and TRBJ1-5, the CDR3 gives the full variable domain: GAGVSQTPSNKVTEKGKYVELRCDPISGHTALYWYRQSLGQGPEFLIYFQGTGAADDSGLPNDRFFAVRPEGSVSTLKIQRTERGDSAVYLCASSLTGAEGQPQHFGDGTRLSIL.

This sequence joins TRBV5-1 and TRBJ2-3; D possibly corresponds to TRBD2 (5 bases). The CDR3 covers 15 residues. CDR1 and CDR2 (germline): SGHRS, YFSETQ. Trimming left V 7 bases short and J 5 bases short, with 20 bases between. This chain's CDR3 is CASAALSGSVDTQYF. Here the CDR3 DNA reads TGCGCCAGCGCCGCCCTATCGGGGTCTGTAGATACGCAGTATTTT.

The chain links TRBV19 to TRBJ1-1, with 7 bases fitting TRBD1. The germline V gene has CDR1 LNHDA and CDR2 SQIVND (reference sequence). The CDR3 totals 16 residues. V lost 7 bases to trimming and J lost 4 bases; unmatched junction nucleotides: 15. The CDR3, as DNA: TGTGCCAGTACCCTGACCGGGACAGTTTTCGGCACTGAAGCTTTCTTT. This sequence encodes CASTLTGTVFGTEAFF. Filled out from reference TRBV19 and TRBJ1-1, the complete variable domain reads DGGITQSPKYLFRKEGQNVTLSCEQNLNHDAMYWYRQDPGQGLRLIYYSQIVNDFQKGDIAEGYSVSREKKESFPLTVTSAQKNPTAFYLCASTLTGTVFGTEAFFGQGTRLTVV.

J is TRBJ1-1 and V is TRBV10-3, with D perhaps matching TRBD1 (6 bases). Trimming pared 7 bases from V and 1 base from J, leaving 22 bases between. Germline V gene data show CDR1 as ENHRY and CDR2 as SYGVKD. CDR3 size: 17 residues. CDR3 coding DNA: TGTGCCATCACGGCCTTTAAACAGGGTTTGCCGAACACTGAAGCTTTCTTT. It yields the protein CAITAFKQGLPNTEAFF.

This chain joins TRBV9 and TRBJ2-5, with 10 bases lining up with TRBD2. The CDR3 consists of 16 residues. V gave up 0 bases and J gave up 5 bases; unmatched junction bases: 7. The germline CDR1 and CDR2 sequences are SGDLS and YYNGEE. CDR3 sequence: CASSVGAAGGSETQYF. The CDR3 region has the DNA TGTGCCAGCAGCGTAGGGGCAGCGGGGGGGTCGGAGACCCAGTACTTC.